This T cell receptor (beta chain) came from a study of blood T cell repertoires in COVID-19. The authors' processing: Reference gene primer amplification gave nucleated cell count estimates. Sequencing was performed with immunoSEQ multiplex PCR; in TCRdb, only in-frame clones are kept and a portion is missing. V, J and clone size derive from that table, while D and trimming were established from the DNA sequence. Here the sample spans 200,000 to 250,000 clones, approximately 91% being singletons. The germline V and J ends were trimmed by 1 base and 2 bases, with 11 bases remaining between them. Germline assignment: CDR1 SEHNR and CDR2 FQNEAQ (reference sequence). The length of the CDR3 is 15 residues.

The source is a man aged 45 to 65 with COVID-19, enrolled during active disease. The genes are TRBV7-9 and TRBJ1-2; a possible D gene is TRBD1 (6 bases). The specimen was peripheral blood. Written as DNA, the CDR3 is TGTGCCAGCAGCTTAGAACAGGGCGTCAACTATGGCTACACCTTC. The encoded protein is CASSLEQGVNYGYTF.